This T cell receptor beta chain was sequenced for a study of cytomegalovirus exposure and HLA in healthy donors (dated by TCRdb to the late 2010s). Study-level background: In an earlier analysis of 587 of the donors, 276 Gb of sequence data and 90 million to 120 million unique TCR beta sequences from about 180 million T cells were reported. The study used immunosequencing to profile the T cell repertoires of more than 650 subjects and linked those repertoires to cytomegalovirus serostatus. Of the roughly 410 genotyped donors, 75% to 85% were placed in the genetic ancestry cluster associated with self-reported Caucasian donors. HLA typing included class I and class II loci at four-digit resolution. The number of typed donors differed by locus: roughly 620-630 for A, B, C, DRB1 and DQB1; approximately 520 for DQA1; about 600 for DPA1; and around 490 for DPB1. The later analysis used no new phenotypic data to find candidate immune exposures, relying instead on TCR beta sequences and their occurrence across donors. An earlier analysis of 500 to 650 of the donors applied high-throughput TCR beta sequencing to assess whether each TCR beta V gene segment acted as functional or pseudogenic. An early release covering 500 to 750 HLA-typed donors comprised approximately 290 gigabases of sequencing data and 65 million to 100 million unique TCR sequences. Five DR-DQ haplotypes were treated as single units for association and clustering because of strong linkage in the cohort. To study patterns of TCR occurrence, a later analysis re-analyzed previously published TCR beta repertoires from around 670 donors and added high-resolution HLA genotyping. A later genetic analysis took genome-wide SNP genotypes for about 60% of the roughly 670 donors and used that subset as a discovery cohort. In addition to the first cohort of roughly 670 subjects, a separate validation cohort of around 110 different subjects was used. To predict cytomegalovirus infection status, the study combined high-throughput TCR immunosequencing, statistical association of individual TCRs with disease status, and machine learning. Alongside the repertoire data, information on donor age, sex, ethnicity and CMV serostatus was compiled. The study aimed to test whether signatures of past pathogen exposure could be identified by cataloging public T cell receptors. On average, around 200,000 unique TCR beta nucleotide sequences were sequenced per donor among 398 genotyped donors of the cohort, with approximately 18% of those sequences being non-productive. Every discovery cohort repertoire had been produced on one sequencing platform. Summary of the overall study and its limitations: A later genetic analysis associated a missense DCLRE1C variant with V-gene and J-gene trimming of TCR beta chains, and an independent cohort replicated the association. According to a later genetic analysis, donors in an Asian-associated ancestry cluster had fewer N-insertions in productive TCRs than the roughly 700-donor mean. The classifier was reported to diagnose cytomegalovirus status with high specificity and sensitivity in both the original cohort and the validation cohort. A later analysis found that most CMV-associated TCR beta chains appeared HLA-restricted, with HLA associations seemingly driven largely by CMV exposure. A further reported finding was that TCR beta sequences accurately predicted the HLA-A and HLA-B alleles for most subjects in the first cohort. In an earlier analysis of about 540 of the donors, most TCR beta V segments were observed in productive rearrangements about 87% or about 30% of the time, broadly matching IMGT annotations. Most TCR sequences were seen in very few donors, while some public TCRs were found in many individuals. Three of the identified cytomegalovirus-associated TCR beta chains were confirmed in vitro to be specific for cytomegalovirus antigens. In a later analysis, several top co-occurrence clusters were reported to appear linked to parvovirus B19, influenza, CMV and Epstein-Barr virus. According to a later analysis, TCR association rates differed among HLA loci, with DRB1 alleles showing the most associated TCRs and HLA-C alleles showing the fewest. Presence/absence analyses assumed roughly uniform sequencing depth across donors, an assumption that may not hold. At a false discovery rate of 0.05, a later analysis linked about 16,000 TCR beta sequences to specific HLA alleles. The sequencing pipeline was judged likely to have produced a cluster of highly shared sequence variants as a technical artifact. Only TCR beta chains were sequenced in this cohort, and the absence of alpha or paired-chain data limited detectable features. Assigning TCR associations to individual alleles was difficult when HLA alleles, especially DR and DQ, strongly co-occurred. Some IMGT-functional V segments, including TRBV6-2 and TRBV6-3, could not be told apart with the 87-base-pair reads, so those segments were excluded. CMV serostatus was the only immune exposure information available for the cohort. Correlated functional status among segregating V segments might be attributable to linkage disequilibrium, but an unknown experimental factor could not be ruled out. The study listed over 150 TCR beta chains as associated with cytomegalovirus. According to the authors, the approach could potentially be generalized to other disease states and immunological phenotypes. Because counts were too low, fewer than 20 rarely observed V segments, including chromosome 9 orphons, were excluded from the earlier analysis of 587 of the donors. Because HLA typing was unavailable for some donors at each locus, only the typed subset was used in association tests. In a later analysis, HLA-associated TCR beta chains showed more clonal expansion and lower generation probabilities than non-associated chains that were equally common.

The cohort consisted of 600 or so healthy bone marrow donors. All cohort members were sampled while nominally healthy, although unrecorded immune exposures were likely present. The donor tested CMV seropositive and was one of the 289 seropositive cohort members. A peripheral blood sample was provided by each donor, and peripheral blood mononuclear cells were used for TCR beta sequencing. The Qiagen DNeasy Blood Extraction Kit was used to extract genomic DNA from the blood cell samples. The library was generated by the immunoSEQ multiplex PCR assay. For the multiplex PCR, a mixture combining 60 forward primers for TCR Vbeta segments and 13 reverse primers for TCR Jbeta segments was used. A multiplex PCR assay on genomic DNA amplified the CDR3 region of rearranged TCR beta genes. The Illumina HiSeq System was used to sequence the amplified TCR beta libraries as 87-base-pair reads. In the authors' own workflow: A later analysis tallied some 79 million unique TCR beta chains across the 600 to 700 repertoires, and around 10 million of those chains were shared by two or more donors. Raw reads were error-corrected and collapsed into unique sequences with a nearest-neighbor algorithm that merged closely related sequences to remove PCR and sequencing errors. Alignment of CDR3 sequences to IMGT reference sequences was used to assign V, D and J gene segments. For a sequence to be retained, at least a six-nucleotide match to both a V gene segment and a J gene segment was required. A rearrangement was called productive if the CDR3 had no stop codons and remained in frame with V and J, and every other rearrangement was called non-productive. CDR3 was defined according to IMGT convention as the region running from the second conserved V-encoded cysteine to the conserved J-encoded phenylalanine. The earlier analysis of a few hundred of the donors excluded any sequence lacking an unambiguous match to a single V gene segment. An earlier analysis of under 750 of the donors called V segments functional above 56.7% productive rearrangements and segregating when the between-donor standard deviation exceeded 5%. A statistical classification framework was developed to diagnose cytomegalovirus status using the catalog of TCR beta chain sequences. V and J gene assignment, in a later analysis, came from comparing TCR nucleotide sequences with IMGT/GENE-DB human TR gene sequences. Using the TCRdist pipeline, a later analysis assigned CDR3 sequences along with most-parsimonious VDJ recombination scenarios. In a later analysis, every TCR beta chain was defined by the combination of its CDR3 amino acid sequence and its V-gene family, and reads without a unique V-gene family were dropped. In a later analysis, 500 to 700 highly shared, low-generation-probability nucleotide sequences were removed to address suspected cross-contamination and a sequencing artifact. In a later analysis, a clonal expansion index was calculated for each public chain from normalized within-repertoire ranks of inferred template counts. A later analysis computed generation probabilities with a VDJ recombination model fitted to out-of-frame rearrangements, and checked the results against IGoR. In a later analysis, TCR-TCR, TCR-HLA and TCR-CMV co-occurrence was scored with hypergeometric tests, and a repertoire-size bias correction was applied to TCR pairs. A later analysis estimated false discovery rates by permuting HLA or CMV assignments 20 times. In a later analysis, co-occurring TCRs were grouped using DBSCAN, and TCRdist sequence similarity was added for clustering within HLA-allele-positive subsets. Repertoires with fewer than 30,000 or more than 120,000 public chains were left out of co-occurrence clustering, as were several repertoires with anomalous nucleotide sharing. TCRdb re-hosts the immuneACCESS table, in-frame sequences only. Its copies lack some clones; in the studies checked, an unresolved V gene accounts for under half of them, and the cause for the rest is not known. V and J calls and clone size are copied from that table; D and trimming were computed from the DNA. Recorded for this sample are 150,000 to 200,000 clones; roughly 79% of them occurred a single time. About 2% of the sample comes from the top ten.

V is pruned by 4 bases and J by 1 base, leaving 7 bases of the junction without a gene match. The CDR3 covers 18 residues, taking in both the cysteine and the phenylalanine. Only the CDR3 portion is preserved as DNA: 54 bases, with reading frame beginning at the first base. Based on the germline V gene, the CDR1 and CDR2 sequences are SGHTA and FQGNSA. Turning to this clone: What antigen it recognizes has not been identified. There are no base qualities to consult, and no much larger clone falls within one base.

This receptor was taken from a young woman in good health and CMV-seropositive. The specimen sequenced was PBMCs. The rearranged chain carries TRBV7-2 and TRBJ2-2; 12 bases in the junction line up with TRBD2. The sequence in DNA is TGTGCCAGCAGCTCCCGAAGGACTAGCGGGATGAACACCGGGGAGCTGTTTTTT. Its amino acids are CASSSRRTSGMNTGELFF. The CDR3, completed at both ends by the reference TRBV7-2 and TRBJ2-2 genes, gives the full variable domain GAGVSQSPSNKVTEKGKDVELRCDPISGHTALYWYRQSLGQGLEFLIYFQGNSAPDKSGLPSDRFSAERTGGSVSTLTIQRTQQEDSAVYLCASSSRRTSGMNTGELFFGEGSRLTVL.